This T cell receptor beta chain was profiled in a study of blood T cell repertoires in COVID-19. At the level of the study: T cells, B-cell-depleted T cells, or PBMCs provided the cDNA or gDNA that served as material.

The CDR3 runs to 13 residues. J was trimmed by 10 bases and V by 3 bases; bases with no gene match: 6. The V gene's germline CDR1 is SGHDT and CDR2 YYEEEE. Under the authors' procedure: By means of reference gene primer amplification, nucleated cell counts were estimated. Assay used: immunoSEQ multiplex PCR; TCRdb lists only in-frame clones, some missing. The V and J calls and clone size are taken from that table; D and trimming were inferred from the DNA. The sample has under 200,000 clones; 70% to 85% are singletons. Recovered status in Cohort 3 required two negative PCRs, clearance, or symptom resolution.

The receptor's source is a man between 45 and 60 years old who had recovered from COVID-19. The chain uses TRBV5-6 and TRBJ2-1; 8 positions match TRBD2. Material for sequencing was PBMCs or T cells enriched from blood (not recorded which). The CDR3 region has the DNA TGTGCCAGCAGCTGGGGTCTAGCGGGCGAGCAGTTCTTC. Translated: CASSWGLAGEQFF.